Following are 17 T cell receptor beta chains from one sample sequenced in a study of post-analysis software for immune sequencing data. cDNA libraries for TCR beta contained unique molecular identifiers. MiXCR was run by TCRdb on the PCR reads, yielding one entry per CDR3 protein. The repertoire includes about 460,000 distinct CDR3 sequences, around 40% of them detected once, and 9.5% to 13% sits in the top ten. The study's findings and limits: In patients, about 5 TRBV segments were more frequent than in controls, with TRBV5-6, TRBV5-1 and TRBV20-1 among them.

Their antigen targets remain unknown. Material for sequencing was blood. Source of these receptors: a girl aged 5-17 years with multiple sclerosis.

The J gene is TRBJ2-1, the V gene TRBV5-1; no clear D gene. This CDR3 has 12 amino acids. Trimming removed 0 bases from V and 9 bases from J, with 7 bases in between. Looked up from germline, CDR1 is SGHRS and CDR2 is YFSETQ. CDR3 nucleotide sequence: TGCGCCAGCAGCTTGGACTTTACTGAGCAGTTCTTC. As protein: CASSLDFTEQFF. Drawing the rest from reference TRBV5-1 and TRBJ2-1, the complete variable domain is KAGVTQTPRYLIKTRGQQVTLSCSPISGHRSVSWYQQTPGQGLQFLFEYFSETQRNKGNFPGRFSGRQFSNSRSEMNVSTLELGDSALYLCASSLDFTEQFFGPGTRLTVL.

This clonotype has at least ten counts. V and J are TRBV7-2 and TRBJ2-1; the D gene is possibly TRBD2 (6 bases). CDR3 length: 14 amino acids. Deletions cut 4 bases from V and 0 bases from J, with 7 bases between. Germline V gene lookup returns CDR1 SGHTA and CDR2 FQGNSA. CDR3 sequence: CASSSDYSYNEQFF. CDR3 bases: TGTGCCAGCAGCTCGGACTACTCCTACAATGAGCAGTTCTTC.

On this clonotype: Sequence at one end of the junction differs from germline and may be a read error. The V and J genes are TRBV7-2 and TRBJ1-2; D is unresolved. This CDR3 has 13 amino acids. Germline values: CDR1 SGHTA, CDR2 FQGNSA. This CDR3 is CASMLGTNYDYTF. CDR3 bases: TGTGCCAGCATGTTGGGCACTAACTATGACTACACCTTC.

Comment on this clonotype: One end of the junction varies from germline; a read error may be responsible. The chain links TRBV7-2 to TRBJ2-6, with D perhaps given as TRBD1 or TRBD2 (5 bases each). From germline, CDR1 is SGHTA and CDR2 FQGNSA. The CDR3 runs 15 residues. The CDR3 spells CASSLRGSGANALTF. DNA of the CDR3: TGTGCCAGCAGCTTACGGGGCTCTGGGGCCAACGCCCTGACTTTC. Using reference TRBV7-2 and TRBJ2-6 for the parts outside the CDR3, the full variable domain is GAGVSQSPSNKVTEKGKDVELRCDPISGHTALYWYRQSLGQGLEFLIYFQGNSAPDKSGLPSDRFSAERTGGSVSTLTIQRTQQEDSAVYLCASSLRGSGANALTFGAGSRLTVL.

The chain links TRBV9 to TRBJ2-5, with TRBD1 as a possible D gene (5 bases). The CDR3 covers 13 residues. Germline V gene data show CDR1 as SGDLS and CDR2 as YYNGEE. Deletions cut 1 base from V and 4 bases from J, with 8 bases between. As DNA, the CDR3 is TGTGCCAGCAGCGTATATCAGGGAGAGACCCAGTACTTC. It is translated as CASSVYQGETQYF.

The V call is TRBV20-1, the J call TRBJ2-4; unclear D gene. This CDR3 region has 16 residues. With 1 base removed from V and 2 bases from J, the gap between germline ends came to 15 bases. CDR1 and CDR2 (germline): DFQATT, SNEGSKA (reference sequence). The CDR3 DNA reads TGCAGTGCTAGAGGGGCAGGTTCTCTGACCAAAAACATTCAGTACTTC. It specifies CSARGAGSLTKNIQYF.

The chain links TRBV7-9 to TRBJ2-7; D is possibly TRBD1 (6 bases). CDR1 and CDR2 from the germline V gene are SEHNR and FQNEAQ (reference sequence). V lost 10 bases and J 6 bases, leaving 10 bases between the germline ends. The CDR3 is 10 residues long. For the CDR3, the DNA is TGTGCCACCACAGGGACCGAGCAGTACTTC. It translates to CATTGTEQYF.

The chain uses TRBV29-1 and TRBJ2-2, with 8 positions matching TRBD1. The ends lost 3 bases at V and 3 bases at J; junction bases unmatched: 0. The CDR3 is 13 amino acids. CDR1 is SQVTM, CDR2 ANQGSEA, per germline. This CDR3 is CSVEDRDTGELFF. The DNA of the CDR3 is TGCAGCGTTGAGGACAGGGACACCGGGGAGCTGTTTTTT.

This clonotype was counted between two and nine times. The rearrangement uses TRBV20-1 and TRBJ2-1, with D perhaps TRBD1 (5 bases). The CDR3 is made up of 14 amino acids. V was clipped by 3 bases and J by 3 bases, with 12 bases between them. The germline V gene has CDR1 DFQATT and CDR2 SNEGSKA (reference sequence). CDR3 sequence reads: CSASQDKFYNEQFF. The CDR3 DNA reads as TGCAGTGCTAGTCAGGACAAGTTCTACAATGAGCAGTTCTTC.

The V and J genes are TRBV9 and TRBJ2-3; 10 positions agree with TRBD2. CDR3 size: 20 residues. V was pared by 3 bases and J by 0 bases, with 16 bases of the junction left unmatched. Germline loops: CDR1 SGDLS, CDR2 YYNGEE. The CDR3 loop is CASSASGSTEKRKSTDTQYF. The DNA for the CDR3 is TGTGCCAGCAGCGCTAGCGGGAGCACCGAGAAACGCAAGAGCACAGATACGCAGTATTTT.

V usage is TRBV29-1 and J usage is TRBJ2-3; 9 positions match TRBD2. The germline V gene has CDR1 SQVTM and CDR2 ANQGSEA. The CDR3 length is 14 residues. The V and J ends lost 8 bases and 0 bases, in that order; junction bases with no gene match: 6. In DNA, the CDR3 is TGCAGCTTAGCTAGCGGGACGAGCACAGATACGCAGTATTTT. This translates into CSLASGTSTDTQYF.

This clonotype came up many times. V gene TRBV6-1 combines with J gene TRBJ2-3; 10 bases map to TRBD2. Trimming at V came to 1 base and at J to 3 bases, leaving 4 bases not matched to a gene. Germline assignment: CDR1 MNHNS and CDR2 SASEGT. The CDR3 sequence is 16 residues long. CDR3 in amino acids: CASSEEAGGGTDTQYF. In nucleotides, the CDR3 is TGTGCCAGCAGTGAAGAAGCGGGAGGGGGGACAGATACGCAGTATTTT.

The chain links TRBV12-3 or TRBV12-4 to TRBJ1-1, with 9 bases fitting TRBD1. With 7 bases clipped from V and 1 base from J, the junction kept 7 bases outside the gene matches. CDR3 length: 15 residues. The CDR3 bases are TGTGCCAGCAAATTACAGGGGGCACCGAACACTGAAGCTTTCTTT. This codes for CASKLQGAPNTEAFF.

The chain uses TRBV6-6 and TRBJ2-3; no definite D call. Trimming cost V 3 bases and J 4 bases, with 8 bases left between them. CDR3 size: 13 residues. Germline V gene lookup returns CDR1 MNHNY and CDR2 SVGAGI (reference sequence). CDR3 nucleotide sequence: TGTGCCAGCAGTTATACTAATTCAGATACGCAGTATTTT. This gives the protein CASSYTNSDTQYF.

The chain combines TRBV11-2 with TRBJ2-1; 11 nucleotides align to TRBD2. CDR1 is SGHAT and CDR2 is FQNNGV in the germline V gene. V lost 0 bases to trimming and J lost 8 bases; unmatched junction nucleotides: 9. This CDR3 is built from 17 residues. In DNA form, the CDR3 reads TGTGCCAGCAGCTTAGAGTTGGTAGCGGGAGGGGTAGATGAGCAGTTCTTC. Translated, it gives CASSLELVAGGVDEQFF.

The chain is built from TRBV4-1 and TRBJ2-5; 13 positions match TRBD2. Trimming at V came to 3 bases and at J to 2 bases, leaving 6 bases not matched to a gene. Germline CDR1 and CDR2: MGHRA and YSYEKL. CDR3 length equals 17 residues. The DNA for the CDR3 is TGCGCCAGCAGCCACAGACTAGCGGGAGGCCAACAAGAGACCCAGTACTTC. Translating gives CASSHRLAGGQQETQYF.

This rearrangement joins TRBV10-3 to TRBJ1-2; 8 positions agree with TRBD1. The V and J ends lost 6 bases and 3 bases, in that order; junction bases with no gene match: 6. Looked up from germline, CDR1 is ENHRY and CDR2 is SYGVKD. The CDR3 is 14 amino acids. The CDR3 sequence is CAIRGQEVDYGYTF. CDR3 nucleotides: TGTGCCATCAGGGGACAGGAAGTAGACTATGGCTACACCTTC.